Listed below are T cell receptor beta chains from one sample, sequenced in a study of blood T cell repertoires in COVID-19. This table comes from immunoSEQ multiplex PCR, and its TCRdb copy is limited to in-frame clones, with some not included. The table includes 200,000 or so clones, 80% to 85% detected once. The sequencing input was peripheral blood. All receptors derive from a woman aged 60-70 years with acute or convalescent COVID-19. The CDR3 runs from the conserved cysteine through the conserved F or W. A D gene is named only where the DNA matches it firmly. Where a row states a size, it is once, few, many or the class of an expanded clone; other rows omit it.

abundance	d_gene	v_gene	j_gene	CDR3nt	CDR3aa
few	.	TRBV2	TRBJ1-4	TGTGCCAGCAGTGAAGGCCAGGGGACTAATGAAAAACTGTTTTTT	CASSEGQGTNEKLFF
.	TRBD1	TRBV20-1	TRBJ1-1	TGCAGTGCTAGTCACAGGGGGCCCTACACTGAAGCTTTCTTT	CSASHRGPYTEAFF
once	TRBD1	TRBV15	TRBJ1-2	TGTGCCACCAGCCCTGACAGGGGAAGGGGCTACACCTTC	CATSPDRGRGYTF
once	.	TRBV4-2	TRBJ2-5	TGTGCCAGCAGCCAAGGTGCGAGAGAGACCCAGTACTTC	CASSQGARETQYF
.	TRBD2	TRBV10-1	TRBJ2-3	TGCGCCAGCAGTGGTCCGGGACTAGCGGCGGATACGCAGTATTTT	CASSGPGLAADTQYF
.	TRBD1	TRBV18	TRBJ1-4	TGTGCCAGCTCGCCCTTGGGACAGGGTAATGAAAAACTGTTTTTT	CASSPLGQGNEKLFF
.	TRBD2	TRBV6-5	TRBJ2-1	TGTGCCAGCAAACGGGGGGTAAACAATGAGCAGTTCTTC	CASKRGVNNEQFF
.	TRBD1	TRBV5-6	TRBJ2-5	TGTGCCAGCAGCGAAGGGGGCTCGGGGACCCAGTACTTC	CASSEGGSGTQYF
.	.	TRBV10-3	TRBJ1-2	TGTGCCATCGGAAAGGGGCACTTGGTTTCTAACTATGGCTACACCTTC	CAIGKGHLVSNYGYTF
few	.	TRBV3-1/TRBV3-2	TRBJ1-1	TGTGCCAGCAGCCAAGATCGCGGAGGGCAAGCTTTCTTT	CASSQDRGGQAFF
.	.	TRBV4-2	TRBJ1-3	TGTGCCAGCAGCCAAGATGGTCGGGAATTATATGGAAACACCATATATTTT	CASSQDGRELYGNTIYF
.	TRBD1	TRBV15	TRBJ2-7	TGTGCCACCAGCAGACCCGGACAGGGAAGCGAGCAGTACTTC	CATSRPGQGSEQYF
.	.	TRBV7-9	TRBJ1-1	TGTGCCAGCAGCATTGGGGGGTCTGAAGCTTTCTTT	CASSIGGSEAFF
.	.	TRBV6-1	TRBJ2-3	TGTGCCAGCAGAGAAGGAGGGTCGCAGTATTTT	CASREGGSQYF
.	TRBD1	TRBV6-2/TRBV6-3	TRBJ1-1	TGTGCCAGCAGTTACCTGACAGGGAGCACTGAAGCTTTCTTT	CASSYLTGSTEAFF
.	.	TRBV12-3/TRBV12-4	TRBJ1-1	TGTGCCAGCAGTGACGGAGTTGGGGCTTTCTTT	CASSDGVGAFF
once	.	TRBV6-5	TRBJ1-3	TGTGCCAGCAGTTACGCCACAGGAAACACCATATATTTT	CASSYATGNTIYF
.	.	TRBV2	TRBJ2-7	TGTGCCAGCAAACAGGGCCCGGGGTACGAGCAGTACTTC	CASKQGPGYEQYF
.	.	TRBV30	TRBJ1-2	TGTGCCTGGTTGAGGGGGTTCGGAACTTATGGCTACACCTTC	CAWLRGFGTYGYTF
.	.	TRBV7-9	TRBJ1-2	TGTGCCAGCAGCACAACCACCTCCCAACAGGGCTATGGCTACACCTTC	CASSTTTSQQGYGYTF
.	.	TRBV6-5	TRBJ2-5	TGTGCCAGCAGTACCGGGTCCCTAAGGGGAGAGACCCAGTACTTC	CASSTGSLRGETQYF
.	TRBD2	TRBV14	TRBJ2-3	TGTGCCAGCAGCCAAGGGGCGGGGGGCACAGATACGCAGTATTTT	CASSQGAGGTDTQYF
few	TRBD1	TRBV27	TRBJ2-7	TGTGCCATCCCATCAAGGGGGCAGGGTGGTTCGAACTCCTACGAGCAGTACTTC	CAIPSRGQGGSNSYEQYF
few	.	TRBV30	TRBJ1-5	TGTGCCTGGAGTGTAGCCAATAGCAATCAGCCCCAGCATTTT	CAWSVANSNQPQHF
.	.	TRBV19	TRBJ1-2	TGTGCCAGCGGTTGGGACACCTATGGCTACACCTTC	CASGWDTYGYTF
.	.	TRBV9	TRBJ1-1	TGTGCCAGCAGCGTAGGAGCAGGGGAGGGCACTGAAGCTTTCTTT	CASSVGAGEGTEAFF
.	.	TRBV7-9	TRBJ1-1	TGTGCCAGCAGCCCTCGCGGGGGGAACACTGAAGCTTTCTTT	CASSPRGGNTEAFF
few	TRBD1	TRBV4-3	TRBJ1-2	TGCGCCAGCAGCCAAGACCCGGGACAGAATAACTATGGCTACACCTTC	CASSQDPGQNNYGYTF
once	.	TRBV10-2	TRBJ2-3	TGCGCCAGCTGGACAGCCTTAACTAGCACAGATACGCAGTATTTT	CASWTALTSTDTQYF
.	TRBD2	TRBV7-9	TRBJ2-5	TGTGCCAGCAGCCAAGGACTAGTTGCAGAGACCCAGTACTTC	CASSQGLVAETQYF
.	.	TRBV5-6	TRBJ1-4	TGTGCCAGCAGCTTGATAGCTAATGAAAAACTGTTTTTT	CASSLIANEKLFF
.	.	TRBV19	TRBJ1-2	TGTGCCAGTAGTACGAGGGCCTCCGAAAGAGGCTACACCTTC	CASSTRASERGYTF
.	TRBD2	TRBV7-2	TRBJ2-3	TGTGCCAGCAGCTTATCGGGGGGGCCCATCCCCACAGATACGCAGTATTTT	CASSLSGGPIPTDTQYF
.	.	TRBV5-6	TRBJ1-1	TGTGCCAGCAGCTTGTCCCCTTCCTCCGCGTACACTGAAGCTTTCTTT	CASSLSPSSAYTEAFF